The rows below give T cell receptor beta chains drawn from one sample of a study of CD8 T cells in ankylosing spondylitis. MiXCR, applied by TCRdb to the 5' RACE reads, yields one record per CDR3 protein. The sample includes approximately 92,000 distinct CDR3 sequences, roughly 10% of them seen just once. The sample comprised blood, either unsorted or a sorted T cell fraction (not recorded which). These receptors were obtained from a male donor with ankylosing spondylitis or in good health (not recorded which). Both conserved end residues are part of each CDR3.

J: TRBJ1-3; V: TRBV4-2; CDR3: CASSQEGGGSSSNTIYF
J: TRBJ1-6; V: TRBV5-5; CDR3: CASSAPRQGNNSPLHF
J: TRBJ1-2; V: TRBV19; CDR3: CASSTLGQYGYTF
J: TRBJ1-1; V: TRBV18; CDR3: CASSLDSWKYTEAFF
J: TRBJ2-3; V: TRBV28; CDR3: CASSRDYTDTQYF
J: TRBJ1-1; V: TRBV5-4; CDR3: CASREGGGTEAFF
J: TRBJ2-7; V: TRBV7-9; CDR3: CASSLVGGTYEQYF
J: TRBJ2-5; V: TRBV29-1; CDR3: CSVELLGQETQYF
J: TRBJ2-1; V: TRBV2; CDR3: CASSDGGSNEQFF
J: TRBJ2-1; V: TRBV10-3; CDR3: CAISEREGTSEQFF
J: TRBJ1-1; V: TRBV9; CDR3: CASSYIDVGTVYTRWDTEAFF
J: TRBJ2-3; V: TRBV18; CDR3: CASSQGTTSTDTQYF
J: TRBJ2-5; V: TRBV20-1; CDR3: CSAPSSPSEETQYF
J: TRBJ2-2; V: TRBV7-9; CDR3: CASSFPAGELFF
J: TRBJ1-1; V: TRBV12-3/TRBV12-4; CDR3: CASMVQGKSEAFF